These 22 T cell receptor beta chains were sequenced from one sample in a study of T cell repertoires in cytomegalovirus infection. TCRdb itself ran the reads through MiXCR, one entry per CDR3 protein. The sample lists about 180,000 distinct CDR3 sequences; around 15% were seen once. Sequencing was carried out using PBMCs. These receptors were obtained from a human donor in good health (CMV status not recorded). Some clones in this sample may be carry-over from other donors' samples.

This clonotype occurred many times. This chain connects TRBV12-3 or TRBV12-4 to TRBJ1-1; tentative D call: TRBD1 (5 bases). The V and J ends lost 10 bases and 4 bases respectively, with 22 bases between them. The CDR3 runs to 15 residues. CDR3 in amino acids: CATGPAGGVGTEAFF. CDR3 in DNA: TGTGCCACCGGTCCTGCGGGGGGAGTGGGCACTGAAGCTTTCTTT.

This clonotype was detected many times. V gene TRBV7-6 combines with J gene TRBJ1-1; D unclear. This CDR3 spans 13 amino acids. The V end lost 3 bases, the J end lost 0 bases, and 5 bases lay between the germline ends. Per the germline V gene, CDR1 is SGHVS and CDR2 is FNYEAQ. The CDR3, as DNA: TGTGCCAGCAGCTTCCTGATGAACACTGAAGCTTTCTTT. Protein product: CASSFLMNTEAFF. Full variable domain (missing parts from reference TRBV7-6 and TRBJ1-1): GAGVSQSPRYKVTKRGQDVALRCDPISGHVSLYWYRQALGQGPEFLTYFNYEAQQDKSGLPNDRFSAERPEGSISTLTIQRTEQRDSAMYRCASSFLMNTEAFFGQGTRLTVV.

This clonotype was seen many times. This chain uses TRBV7-2 with TRBJ2-5, with a tentative D call TRBD2 (7 bases). The V end lost 4 bases, the J end lost 7 bases, and 16 bases lay between the germline ends. Germline CDR1 reads SGHTA; CDR2 reads FQGNSA. The CDR3 runs to 14 residues. Here the CDR3 reads CASSSGAGEGTQYF. Written as DNA, the CDR3 is TGTGCCAGCAGCTCGGGGGCGGGAGAGGGGACCCAGTACTTC.

In its sample, this clonotype was seen many times. The rearrangement links TRBV7-2 to TRBJ2-3; D uncertain. Germline V gene lookup returns CDR1 SGHTA and CDR2 FQGNSA. Trimming took 3 bases from V and 3 from J, leaving 10 bases between them. This CDR3 is 14 amino acids long. The CDR3 loop is CASSFRPATDTQYF. The DNA of the CDR3 is TGTGCCAGCAGCTTCCGTCCGGCGACAGATACGCAGTATTTT.

This clonotype was recorded at least ten times. The chain joins TRBV7-2 to TRBJ2-3, with a possible D match to TRBD2 (6 bases). Trimming took off 1 base at V and 1 base at J, with 9 bases between the two ends. The germline V gene encodes CDR1 SGHTA and CDR2 FQGNSA. This CDR3 comprises 15 residues. CDR3 loop: CASSLVEGGTDTQYF. The CDR3 DNA is TGTGCCAGCAGCTTAGTGGAGGGTGGCACAGATACGCAGTATTTT.

The genes are TRBV20-1 and TRBJ1-1; 7 bases agree with TRBD1. Trimming at V came to 5 bases and at J to 4 bases, leaving 13 bases not matched to a gene. This CDR3 has 15 residues. From germline, CDR1 is DFQATT and CDR2 SNEGSKA (reference sequence). CDR3 sequence: CSAPEGASKRTEAFF. Here the CDR3 DNA reads TGCAGTGCTCCCGAGGGGGCGTCGAAACGCACTGAAGCTTTCTTT.

A word on this clonotype: Relative to the germline gene, one junction end is altered; a read error may explain this. The chain recombines TRBV2 with TRBJ2-7; 7 nucleotides agree with TRBD1. CDR3 length: 16 residues. CDR1 is SNHLY and CDR2 is FYNNEI in the germline V gene. The CDR3 reads CASSEGHRQGSYEQYF. As DNA, the CDR3 is TGTGCCAGCAGCGAAGGACATCGACAGGGCTCCTACGAGCAGTACTTC.

In its sample, this clonotype was seen many times. The rearrangement links TRBV7-8 to TRBJ2-5; 7 bases match TRBD1. This CDR3 spans 16 amino acids. After removal of 4 bases from V and 4 bases from J, the junction contained 12 bases not matched to a gene. Per the germline V gene, CDR1 is SGHVS and CDR2 is FQNEAQ. The CDR3 sequence: CASSSLPQGWTETQYF. The CDR3 nucleotides are TGTGCCAGCAGCTCGCTCCCACAGGGGTGGACAGAGACCCAGTACTTC.

This clonotype was seen repeatedly, ten times or more. Here the CDR3 reads CASSFSGGLYGYTF. CDR3 bases: TGTGCCAGCAGTTTCAGCGGAGGACTTTATGGCTACACCTTC. The V and J genes are TRBV2 and TRBJ1-2; D unclear. This CDR3 region has 14 residues. The V end was cut by 5 bases, the J end by 5 bases, with 15 bases between. From germline, CDR1 is SNHLY and CDR2 FYNNEI. Using reference TRBV2 and TRBJ1-2 for the parts outside the CDR3, the full variable domain is EPEVTQTPSHQVTQMGQEVILRCVPISNHLYFYWYRQILGQKVEFLVSFYNNEISEKSEIFDDQFSVERPDGSNFTLKIRSTKLEDSAMYFCASSFSGGLYGYTFGSGTRLTVV.

The chain employs TRBV15 and TRBJ2-7; D possibly corresponds to TRBD1 (6 bases). CDR1 is LNHNV, CDR2 YYDKDF, per germline (reference sequence). The V end was cut by 0 bases, the J end by 6 bases, with 12 bases between. The CDR3 has 14 residues. The CDR3 nucleotides read TGTGCCACCAGCAGAGAGGAGACAGGCGGCGAGCAGTACTTC. This codes for CATSREETGGEQYF.

The CDR3 coding sequence is TGTGCCAGCAGTTTTGGGATCTCTGGGGCCAACGTCCTGACTTTC. Translating gives CASSFGISGANVLTF. The V and J genes are TRBV27 and TRBJ2-6; D is undetermined. The CDR3 loop spans 15 amino acids. V was trimmed by 3 bases and J by 0 bases, leaving 6 bases between them. Germline CDR1 is MNHEY and CDR2 is SMNVEV (reference sequence).

The chain joins TRBV5-1 to TRBJ2-7; 9 bases align to TRBD1. With V trimmed by 4 bases and J by 0 bases, 5 bases remained unmatched. The CDR3 contains 15 residues. Germline loops: CDR1 SGHRS, CDR2 YFSETQ. CDR3 protein: CASSRTGDNSYEQYF. CDR3 in DNA: TGCGCCAGCAGCCGGACAGGGGATAACTCCTACGAGCAGTACTTC.

This clonotype came up many times. The chain carries TRBV6-1 and TRBJ1-5; 10 nucleotides agree with TRBD1. The J segment lost 0 bases and the V segment lost 6 bases, leaving 11 bases of the junction unmatched. The CDR3 extends over 18 amino acids. Germline CDR1 and CDR2: MNHNS and SASEGT. The CDR3 coding sequence is TGTGCCAGCAGGACTAGGACAGGGGGGAAAGATAGCAATCAGCCCCAGCATTTT. Translating it yields CASRTRTGGKDSNQPQHF.

This chain uses TRBV11-1 with TRBJ2-5, with D perhaps matching TRBD2 (7 bases). The CDR3 loop spans 14 amino acids. Germline loops: CDR1 SGHAT, CDR2 FQDESV (reference sequence). V lost 4 bases and J lost 3, with 12 bases in between. The CDR3 spells CASSSGGREETQYF. CDR3 bases: TGTGCCAGCAGCTCGGGGGGCCGAGAAGAGACCCAGTACTTC.

This chain uses TRBV2 with TRBJ1-5; D remains ambiguous. Germline V gene lookup returns CDR1 SNHLY and CDR2 FYNNEI. V lost 2 bases and J lost 4, with 9 bases in between. CDR3 length: 14 amino acids. CDR3 in DNA: TGTGCCAGCAGTGAAATCGTCAGTAATCAGCCCCAGCATTTT. It is translated as CASSEIVSNQPQHF.

The gene calls are TRBV30 and TRBJ2-7; D is undetermined. This CDR3 is built from 12 residues. With 5 bases removed from V and 4 bases from J, the gap between germline ends came to 12 bases. Germline values: CDR1 GTSNPN, CDR2 SVGIG (reference sequence). In nucleotides, the CDR3 is TGTGCCTGGGGGTGGGGTGGGTACGAGCAGTACTTC. This codes for CAWGWGGYEQYF.

This clonotype was detected ten times or more. Written as DNA, the CDR3 is TGTGCCAGCAGACCCGGGCTATCGAACACTGAAGCTTTCTTT. As protein: CASRPGLSNTEAFF. The V gene is TRBV12-3 or TRBV12-4, the J gene TRBJ1-1, with D unclear. This CDR3 spans 14 amino acids. The V and J ends lost 6 bases and 1 base respectively, with 12 bases between them.

This clonotype was observed at least ten times. CDR3 in amino acids: CASSAPLSHTEAFF. CDR3 bases: TGTGCCAGCAGCGCGCCCTTGAGCCACACTGAAGCTTTCTTT. V and J are TRBV7-2 and TRBJ1-1; the D is unclear. The V gene's germline CDR1 is SGHTA and CDR2 FQGNSA. This CDR3 is 14 amino acids long. V was shortened by 5 bases and J by 3 bases, with 13 bases between the two germline ends.

The chain uses TRBV24-1 and TRBJ2-7; the D gene is possibly TRBD2 (6 bases). The CDR3 length is 13 residues. Germline lookup yields CDR1 KGHDR and CDR2 SFDVKD. Deletions cut 6 bases from V and 3 bases from J, with 11 bases between. The CDR3 sequence: CATSSSGGYEQYF. The CDR3 DNA reads TGTGCCACCAGTTCTTCCGGGGGCTACGAGCAGTACTTC.

This clonotype was observed many times. CDR3 sequence: CSVELGNTQYF. CDR3 in DNA: TGCAGCGTTGAGCTGGGGAATACGCAGTATTTT. This chain uses TRBV29-1 with TRBJ2-3; D gene unclear. The CDR3 length is 11 residues. V lost 3 bases, J lost 7 bases, and 8 bases lay in between. The V gene's germline CDR1 is SQVTM and CDR2 ANQGSEA.

This clonotype was picked up a small number of times. V is TRBV6-2 or TRBV6-3 and J is TRBJ2-2, with no clear D. Trimming took off 9 bases at V and 6 bases at J, with 17 bases between the two ends. Germline CDR1 reads MNHEY; CDR2 reads SVGEGT. CDR3 length equals 14 residues. The CDR3 coding sequence is TGTGCCAGTCTACCGGGCCCAGGAGCCGGGGAGCTGTTTTTT. Translated: CASLPGPGAGELFF.

This clonotype was seen ten or more times. The rearrangement uses TRBV12-3 or TRBV12-4 and TRBJ1-5; the D is unclear. V was cut by 8 bases and J by 0 bases, with 14 bases left in between. This CDR3 has 15 amino acids. This CDR3 is CASSTRRLSNQPQHF. The CDR3 nucleotides are TGTGCCAGCTCTACACGTCGTCTTAGCAATCAGCCCCAGCATTTT.